A selection of T cell receptor beta chains follows, all from one sample in a study of shared clonotypes between healthy human individuals. Assay used: immunoSEQ multiplex PCR; TCRdb lists only in-frame clones, some missing. The sample yields fewer than 200,000 clones, 66% seen once. Specimen: memory CD4+ T cells sorted from blood. The origin of the receptors is a man aged 25 to 45 in good health. Both conserved end residues are trimmed from each CDR3.

J | V | length | CDR3
TRBJ2-7 | TRBV27 | 12 | ASSRTSGSYEQY
TRBJ1-2 | TRBV7-2 | 12 | ASSLDRGNYGYT
TRBJ1-5 | TRBV10-2 | 11 | ASSETGGPPQH
TRBJ2-6 | TRBV15 | 16 | ATSRGDRGTSGANVLT
TRBJ2-3 | TRBV11-2 | 17 | ASSLMGLAGGPSVDTQY
TRBJ2-1 | TRBV5-5 | 13 | ASSLATTAYNEQF
TRBJ2-1 | TRBV29-1 | 10 | SVVWLANEQF
TRBJ1-2 | TRBV28 | 12 | ASTLGINNYGYT
TRBJ1-1 | TRBV10-2 | 10 | ASRTGRTEAF
TRBJ2-7 | TRBV7-2 | 16 | ASSLRASGRAISYEQY
TRBJ2-3 | TRBV11-2 | 10 | ASSLLTQPQY
TRBJ2-1 | TRBV5-4 | 12 | ASSLDLAYNEQF
TRBJ2-5 | TRBV7-2 | 15 | ASSLRSQGSFQETQY
TRBJ2-2 | TRBV5-6 | 13 | ASSFTGQNTGELF
TRBJ2-1 | TRBV5-5 | 14 | ASSLFSASYNNEQF
TRBJ1-3 | TRBV19 | 12 | ASSGQHSGNTIY
TRBJ2-3 | TRBV29-1 | 12 | SVALTGSTDTQY
TRBJ1-1 | TRBV5-1 | 14 | ASSPEPGQPDTEAF
TRBJ2-7 | TRBV28 | 9 | ASSLYQGSY
TRBJ1-2 | TRBV5-6 | 14 | ASSLFTATGRDGYT
TRBJ2-1 | TRBV6-1 | 14 | ASSELTSGTYNEQF
TRBJ2-7 | TRBV20-1 | 9 | SAFLTYEQY
TRBJ2-5 | TRBV18 | 13 | ASSPPANRLGTQY
TRBJ2-7 | TRBV18 | 10 | ASSRGHYEQY
TRBJ2-6 | TRBV7-3 | 15 | ASSSTGGRSGANVLT
TRBJ2-7 | TRBV7-2 | 12 | ASSPGQSWDEQY
TRBJ2-2 | TRBV7-9 | 11 | ASKHPNTGELF
TRBJ1-3 | TRBV30 | 9 | ACTAEYTIY
TRBJ1-1 | TRBV5-1 | 13 | ASSLEYKGGTEAF
TRBJ2-3 | TRBV25-1 | 12 | ASSEAGRWDTQY
TRBJ1-4 | TRBV30 | 11 | AWRGGLNEKLF
TRBJ2-1 | TRBV19 | 17 | ASSMRITFWESSYNEQF
TRBJ1-2 | TRBV7-4 | 7 | ASSSNGY
TRBJ2-3 | TRBV29-1 | 13 | SVSPTGYGTDTQY
TRBJ2-7 | TRBV2 | 11 | ATIAGISYEQY
TRBJ1-2 | TRBV6-6 | 13 | ASRDRGIENYGYT
TRBJ2-5 | TRBV7-8 | 12 | ASSLYGNQETQY
TRBJ2-7 | TRBV5-4 | 13 | ASSRPGLASYEQY
TRBJ2-7 | TRBV28 | 17 | ASSSPVLERVHNSYEQY
TRBJ2-5 | TRBV5-1 | 14 | ASSLDNGPSQETQY
TRBJ2-1 | TRBV10-1 | 9 | ASGRYNEQF
TRBJ2-1 | TRBV4-2 | 14 | ASSRLAGGGTYEQF
TRBJ2-5 | TRBV18 | 11 | ASSPGQEETQY
TRBJ1-4 | TRBV9 | 12 | ASSVGVGGGKLF
TRBJ2-5 | TRBV5-1 | 15 | ASSLAGRGARQETQY
TRBJ2-7 | TRBV2 | 13 | ASLLGLSNNYEQY